These 20 T cell receptor beta chains came from one sample sequenced in a study of T cell responses to AZD1222 COVID-19 vaccine. Generated by immunoSEQ multiplex PCR, the TCRdb table keeps only in-frame clones and is missing some. The table has 130,000 to 150,000 clones, roughly 90% seen once; the top ten hold roughly 1.5%. The sequencing used peripheral blood, collected 28 days after the second AZD1222 dose. These receptors originate from an adult who received the AZD1222 COVID-19 vaccine.

This clone has only one observation. The rearrangement uses TRBV15 and TRBJ1-5, with D unresolved. The CDR3 is 15 amino acids. CDR1 LNHNV and CDR2 YYDKDF come from the germline V gene (reference sequence). Trimming shortened V by 0 bases and J by 4 bases, and 10 bases separated the two germline ends. CDR3 nucleotides: TGTGCCACCAGCAGAGATCGGGTCAGAAATCAGCCCCAGCATTTT. Translated, it gives CATSRDRVRNQPQHF.

This chain's CDR3 is CASSQGQGNEKLFF. CDR3 DNA: TGCGCCAGCAGCCAAGGGCAGGGGAATGAAAAACTGTTTTTT. V gene TRBV4-3 combines with J gene TRBJ1-4, with D maybe TRBD1 (6 bases). V lost 1 base to trimming and J lost 5 bases, with 8 bases between them. The germline V gene encodes CDR1 LGHNA and CDR2 YSLEER. CDR3 length equals 14 residues.

The DNA of the CDR3 is TGTGCCAGCACCCCCGTACAGGGGGGCGAAAAACTGTTTTTT. Translation: CASTPVQGGEKLFF. The chain couples TRBV11-3 to TRBJ1-4; 8 bases are shared with TRBD1. This CDR3 contains 14 residues. CDR1 and CDR2 (germline): SGHNT, YENEEA. V lost 7 bases and J lost 8; bases outside the gene matches: 9.

The chain employs TRBV9 and TRBJ2-3; D might be TRBD1 (5 bases). In germline, CDR1 is SGDLS, CDR2 YYNGEE. V was pared by 4 bases and J by 8 bases, with 20 bases between. CDR3 length equals 15 residues. CDR3 DNA: TGTGCCAGCAGCCCCCCAGGGATGTTAACTCTTACGCAGTATTTT. As protein: CASSPPGMLTLTQYF. The full variable domain, with the rest looked up from reference TRBV9 and TRBJ2-3, is DSGVTQTPKHLITATGQRVTLRCSPRSGDLSVYWYQQSLDQGLQFLIQYYNGEERAKGNILERFSAQQFPDLHSELNLSSLELGDSALYFCASSPPGMLTLTQYFGPGTRLTVL.

This clone was observed once. This chain uses TRBV15 with TRBJ1-3, with a possible D match to TRBD1 (6 bases). The CDR3 sequence is 15 residues long. Germline-derived CDR1 and CDR2 are LNHNV and YYDKDF (reference sequence). Between the trimmed V and J ends, which lost 9 bases and 4 bases, there was a span of 19 bases. CDR3 sequence: CATGEGTTQGNTIYF. Here the CDR3 DNA reads TGTGCCACGGGAGAGGGGACAACCCAGGGAAACACCATATATTTT.

The rearrangement uses TRBV30 and TRBJ1-1; D is unclear. CDR3 length: 14 amino acids. Trimming pared 1 base from V and 0 bases from J, leaving 9 bases between. The germline V gene has CDR1 GTSNPN and CDR2 SVGIG (reference sequence). The CDR3 DNA sequence: TGTGCCTGGAGTGGAGCGGGTTTGAACACTGAAGCTTTCTTT. Its translation is CAWSGAGLNTEAFF.

This clone was seen once. The chain combines TRBV18 with TRBJ1-6; the D is unclear. Trimming cost V 4 bases and J 7 bases, with 8 bases left between them. There are 13 residues in the CDR3. Germline V gene data show CDR1 as KGHSH and CDR2 as LQKENI. The CDR3, as DNA: TGTGCCAGCTCACAGGCAGAGAATTCACCCCTCCACTTT. As protein: CASSQAENSPLHF.

The chain couples TRBV18 to TRBJ1-1; perhaps TRBD1 as D (6 bases). The ends were cut back, 2 bases at V and 4 bases at J, with 11 bases in the middle. CDR1 is KGHSH, CDR2 LQKENI, per germline. This CDR3 region has 14 residues. CDR3 sequence (DNA): TGTGCCAGCTCACCAGCCCAGGGGTCCACTGAAGCTTTCTTT. It yields the protein CASSPAQGSTEAFF.

This chain links TRBV27 with TRBJ1-6; 10 nucleotides line up with TRBD1. This CDR3 has 16 amino acids. CDR1 and CDR2 from the germline V gene are MNHEY and SMNVEV (reference sequence). V was clipped by 6 bases and J by 8 bases; unmatched bases: 10. CDR3 sequence reads: CASRPHAGTGDSPLHF. Here the CDR3 DNA reads TGTGCCAGCAGGCCACACGCCGGGACAGGGGATTCACCCCTCCACTTT.

The V and J genes are TRBV27 and TRBJ2-7, with 13 nucleotides matching TRBD2. Trimming took 5 bases from V and 2 from J; bases not matched to a gene: 3. Germline loops: CDR1 MNHEY, CDR2 SMNVEV (reference sequence). The CDR3 spans 15 residues. CDR3 in amino acids: CASSVGLAGAYEQYF. Written as DNA, the CDR3 is TGTGCCAGCAGTGTAGGACTAGCGGGAGCCTACGAGCAGTACTTC.

The chain has TRBV9 and TRBJ2-5; 7 bases match TRBD2. CDR3 size: 16 residues. V was pared by 3 bases and J by 5 bases, with 13 bases of the junction left unmatched. CDR1 and CDR2 from the germline V gene are SGDLS and YYNGEE. CDR3 sequence (DNA): TGTGCCAGCAGCGCCGCGCGGGAGAAGGGGACGGAGACCCAGTACTTC. Amino acid sequence: CASSAAREKGTETQYF.

The genes are TRBV11-3 and TRBJ2-2, with D unclear. This CDR3 region has 18 residues. Per germline, CDR1 SGHNT and CDR2 YENEEA. Trimming took 4 bases from V and 4 from J, leaving 22 bases between them. Written as DNA, the CDR3 is TGTGCCAGCAGCTATCGGACCTTCGTCCTCCAACCCACCGGGGAGCTGTTTTTT. Translating gives CASSYRTFVLQPTGELFF. Filled out from reference TRBV11-3 and TRBJ2-2, the complete variable domain reads EAGVVQSPRYKIIEKKQPVAFWCNPISGHNTLYWYLQNLGQGPELLIRYENEEAVDDSQLPKDRFSAERLKGVDSTLKIQPAELGDSAVYLCASSYRTFVLQPTGELFFGEGSRLTVL.

This chain uses TRBV2 with TRBJ1-1; tentatively, D is TRBD1 (5 bases). V was clipped by 6 bases and J by 1 base, with 9 bases between them. Germline CDR1 is SNHLY and CDR2 is FYNNEI. The CDR3 runs to 13 residues. CDR3 sequence (DNA): TGTGCCAGCAGCGCGCAGGGGAACACTGAAGCTTTCTTT. It specifies CASSAQGNTEAFF.

V usage is TRBV19 and J usage is TRBJ1-5; D might be TRBD1 (6 bases). Trimming took off 4 bases at V and 3 bases at J, with 13 bases between the two ends. The CDR3 contains 15 residues. From germline, CDR1 is LNHDA and CDR2 SQIVND (reference sequence). The CDR3, as DNA: TGTGCCAGTAGTAGTCTAGGGGGGTCCAATCAGCCCCAGCATTTT. This gives the protein CASSSLGGSNQPQHF.

The chain is built from TRBV27 and TRBJ1-6, with unresolved D. This CDR3 has 17 residues. V lost 4 bases to trimming and J lost 5 bases, with 18 bases between them. Germline V gives CDR1 MNHEY, CDR2 SMNVEV (reference sequence). CDR3 amino acids: CASSSRPLRRDNSPLHF. The DNA for the CDR3 is TGTGCCAGCAGTTCCCGCCCGCTGCGGAGGGATAATTCACCCCTCCACTTT.

There are a few counts of this clone. The chain combines TRBV6-5 with TRBJ1-5, with TRBD1 as a possible D gene (6 bases). The V end was cut by 8 bases, the J end by 5 bases, with 13 bases between. The CDR3 length is 13 residues. Germline V gene lookup returns CDR1 MNHEY and CDR2 SVGAGI. The CDR3 region is CASQGGNYQPQHF. The CDR3 DNA reads TGTGCCAGCCAAGGGGGTAATTATCAGCCCCAGCATTTT.

This rearrangement joins TRBV7-8 to TRBJ2-2, with TRBD1 matching over 10 bases. The germline gives CDR1 SGHVS, CDR2 FQNEAQ. J gave up 3 bases and V 3 bases, and 1 base lay outside the gene matches. The CDR3 spans 15 residues. This CDR3 reads CASSLGQGYTGELFF. CDR3 nucleotides: TGTGCCAGCAGCTTGGGACAGGGGTACACCGGGGAGCTGTTTTTT.

This chain joins TRBV4-3 and TRBJ1-2, with D possibly matching TRBD1 (6 bases). This CDR3 has 18 amino acids. Trimming took 3 bases from V and 5 from J, leaving 25 bases between them. The germline V gene encodes CDR1 LGHNA and CDR2 YSLEER. This CDR3 reads CASSQLGADSGAAYGYTF. DNA of the CDR3: TGCGCCAGCAGCCAGCTGGGGGCGGACAGCGGTGCGGCGTATGGCTACACCTTC.

With respect to this clone: Within the sample, other DNA sequences also encode this same CDR3. The chain joins TRBV2 to TRBJ2-5; 7 bases align to TRBD1. The length of the CDR3 is 13 residues. Looked up from germline, CDR1 is SNHLY and CDR2 is FYNNEI. With 4 bases clipped from V and 5 bases from J, the junction kept 4 bases outside the gene matches. In DNA, the CDR3 is TGTGCCAGCAGTGTACAGGGGCTGGAGACCCAGTACTTC. Residues: CASSVQGLETQYF.

This rearrangement joins TRBV13 to TRBJ1-1, with TRBD1 as a possible D gene (6 bases). Between the trimmed V and J ends, which lost 4 bases and 6 bases, there was a span of 18 bases. Germline-derived CDR1 and CDR2 are PRHDT and FYEKMQ (reference sequence). This CDR3 is 15 amino acids long. Here the CDR3 DNA reads TGTGCCAGCAGCTCCCGGGGGGGGCGCACGGCTGAAGCTTTCTTT. Encoded protein: CASSSRGGRTAEAFF.